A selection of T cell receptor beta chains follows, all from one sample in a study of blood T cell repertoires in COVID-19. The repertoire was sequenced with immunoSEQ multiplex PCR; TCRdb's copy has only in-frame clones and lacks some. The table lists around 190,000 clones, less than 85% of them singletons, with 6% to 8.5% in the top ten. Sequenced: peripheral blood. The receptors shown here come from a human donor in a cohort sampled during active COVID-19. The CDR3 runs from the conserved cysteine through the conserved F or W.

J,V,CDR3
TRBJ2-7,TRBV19,CATSDRSYEQYF
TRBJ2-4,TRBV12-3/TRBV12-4,CASSLSRNIQYF
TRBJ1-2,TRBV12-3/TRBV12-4,CASSFHRAGYTF
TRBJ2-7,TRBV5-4,CASSLEAGGSYEQYF
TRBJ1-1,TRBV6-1,CASSEWAGEGNTEAFF
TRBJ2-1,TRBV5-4,CASSLQRGGEQFF
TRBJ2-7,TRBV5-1,CASSLVQGANEQYF
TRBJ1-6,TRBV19,CAGSLTGYNSPLHF
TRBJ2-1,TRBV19,CASSIDRGAGNEQFF
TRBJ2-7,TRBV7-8,CASSGEAYEQYF
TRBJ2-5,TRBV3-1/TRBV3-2,CASSQNPGLKETQYF
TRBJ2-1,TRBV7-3,CASSLGPDNEQFF
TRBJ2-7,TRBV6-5,CASRLDRNTYEQYF
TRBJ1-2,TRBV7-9,CASSLVQGDYGYTF
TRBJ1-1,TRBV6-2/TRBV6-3,CASSHGQGTEAFF